These 23 T cell receptor beta chains were all obtained from the same sample, sequenced in a study of control samples from healthy donors and cancer patients. Here immunoSEQ multiplex PCR was the method, and the copy in TCRdb shows in-frame clones only, minus some. The sample yields more than 25,000 clones, approximately 90% seen once. Sequencing was done on a sample of formalin-fixed, paraffin-embedded tissue. The receptor source for this set is a female donor with melanoma.

V usage is TRBV5-1 and J usage is TRBJ2-3; TRBD2 aligns across 8 bases. Germline-derived CDR1 and CDR2 are SGHRS and YFSETQ. The CDR3 sequence is 15 residues long. Trimming removed 2 bases from V and 1 base from J; junction bases left unmatched: 3. CDR3 loop: CASSFLAGRTDTQYF. In DNA, the CDR3 is TGCGCCAGCAGCTTTTTAGCGGGACGCACAGATACGCAGTATTTT.

This chain joins TRBV19 and TRBJ1-4; 9 positions agree with TRBD1. CDR3 size: 15 residues. CDR1 and CDR2 from the germline V gene are LNHDA and SQIVND (reference sequence). The V gene end was trimmed by 4 bases and the J gene end by 7 bases; junction bases not matched to a gene: 7. For the CDR3, the DNA is TGTGCCAGTAGTACCGGACAGGGGCGTATTGAAAAACTGTTTTTT. Translating gives CASSTGQGRIEKLFF.

This clone ranks as medium-sized. The chain uses TRBV13 and TRBJ2-3; 8 bases line up with TRBD2. The CDR3 totals 14 residues. Losses at the gene ends were 3 bases for V and 2 bases for J; bases not matched to a gene: 1. CDR1 and CDR2 (germline): PRHDT, FYEKMQ (reference sequence). The CDR3 spells CASSFSGTTDTQYF. CDR3 DNA sequence: TGTGCCAGCAGCTTTAGCGGGACCACAGATACGCAGTATTTT.

This sequence joins TRBV19 and TRBJ2-5, with TRBD2 identical over 10 bases. Germline loops: CDR1 LNHDA, CDR2 SQIVND (reference sequence). The CDR3 runs 15 residues. J lost 2 bases, V lost 3 bases, and 3 bases had no gene match. CDR3 DNA sequence: TGTGCCAGTAGTATCGGAGCGGGAGGGCAAGAGACCCAGTACTTC. Translation gives CASSIGAGGQETQYF.

The chain uses TRBV19 and TRBJ2-1; perhaps TRBD1 as D (5 bases). Trimming stripped 5 bases from V and 0 bases from J, with 8 bases between. The germline V gene has CDR1 LNHDA and CDR2 SQIVND (reference sequence). This CDR3 comprises 14 residues. CDR3 in amino acids: CASSRQYSYNEQFF. The CDR3 DNA reads as TGTGCCAGTAGTCGACAGTACTCCTACAATGAGCAGTTCTTC.

The chain employs TRBV10-2 and TRBJ2-7; 7 bases line up with TRBD1. Germline CDR1 WSHSY, CDR2 SAAADI. V gave up 4 bases and J gave up 3 bases; unmatched junction bases: 6. The CDR3 runs 14 residues. The CDR3 is CASSASGGGYEQYF. In nucleotides, the CDR3 is TGCGCCAGCAGTGCCTCAGGGGGTGGCTACGAGCAGTACTTC.

This rearrangement joins TRBV19 to TRBJ2-7, with D maybe TRBD2 (5 bases). V lost 3 bases and J 6 bases, leaving 12 bases between the germline ends. The CDR3 has 13 amino acids. Germline CDR1 LNHDA, CDR2 SQIVND (reference sequence). The CDR3 here is CASSIALEGEQYF. CDR3 coding DNA: TGTGCCAGTAGTATCGCCCTAGAGGGCGAGCAGTACTTC.

V and J are TRBV5-1 and TRBJ1-2; no definite D call. The CDR3 consists of 14 residues. The germline CDR1 and CDR2 sequences are SGHRS and YFSETQ. Deletions cut 1 base from V and 4 bases from J, with 11 bases between. The CDR3 sequence: CASSLIGESYGYTF. The DNA of the CDR3 is TGCGCCAGCAGCTTGATCGGGGAAAGCTATGGCTACACCTTC.

The chain has TRBV5-6 and TRBJ1-2; 9 nucleotides match TRBD1. The CDR3 has 16 residues. With V trimmed by 2 bases and J by 5 bases, 10 bases remained unmatched. Germline V lookup: CDR1 SGHDT, CDR2 YYEEEE. CDR3 residues: CASSLRGPGQGYGYTF. As DNA, the CDR3 is TGTGCCAGCAGCTTAAGGGGACCGGGACAGGGTTATGGCTACACCTTC.

The chain recombines TRBV6-5 with TRBJ1-1, with 8 bases identical to TRBD1. V lost 4 bases and J lost 6; bases outside the gene matches: 7. The germline V gene encodes CDR1 MNHEY and CDR2 SVGAGI. This CDR3 region has 14 residues. The CDR3 sequence: CASSWTGTGSEAFF. CDR3 nucleotide sequence: TGTGCCAGCAGTTGGACAGGGACAGGATCTGAAGCTTTCTTT.

The chain is built from TRBV6-1 and TRBJ1-6, with D possibly matching TRBD1 (6 bases). Germline V lookup: CDR1 MNHNS, CDR2 SASEGT. Trimming removed 3 bases at V and 10 bases at J, with 19 bases between. The CDR3 totals 16 residues. The CDR3 region is CASSDELRGTWSPLHF. The CDR3 DNA sequence: TGTGCCAGCAGTGACGAGTTGAGGGGGACATGGTCACCCCTCCACTTT.

This chain connects TRBV5-6 to TRBJ2-5; 9 positions agree with TRBD2. CDR1 is SGHDT and CDR2 is YYEEEE in the germline V gene. The CDR3 loop spans 16 amino acids. Trimming at V came to 0 bases and at J to 5 bases, leaving 8 bases not matched to a gene. CDR3 in amino acids: CASSLGLAGPRETQYF. CDR3 DNA: TGTGCCAGCAGCTTGGGGCTAGCGGGGCCCCGGGAGACCCAGTACTTC. The whole variable domain, remainder taken from reference TRBV5-6 and TRBJ2-5, is DAGVTQSPTHLIKTRGQQVTLRCSPKSGHDTVSWYQQALGQGPQFIFQYYEEEERQRGNFPDRFSGHQFPNYSSELNVNALLLGDSALYLCASSLGLAGPRETQYFGPGTRLLVL.

The chain couples TRBV7-9 to TRBJ2-3, with 7 bases aligning to TRBD2. With V trimmed by 0 bases and J by 4 bases, 10 bases remained unmatched. This CDR3 region has 17 residues. Germline CDR1 SEHNR, CDR2 FQNEAQ (reference sequence). The CDR3 is CASSLAPDRGRADTQYF. The CDR3 DNA reads as TGTGCCAGCAGCTTAGCCCCCGATCGGGGGAGGGCAGATACGCAGTATTTT. Variable domain in full (rest from reference TRBV7-9 and TRBJ2-3): DTGVSQNPRHKITKRGQNVTFRCDPISEHNRLYWYRQTLGQGPEFLTYFQNEAQLEKSRLLSDRFSAERPKGSFSTLEIQRTEQGDSAMYLCASSLAPDRGRADTQYFGPGTRLTVL.

As to this clone: The junction differs from germline at one of its ends, possibly a read error. The chain combines TRBV18 with TRBJ2-2, with 9 positions matching TRBD1. The germline V gene has CDR1 KGHSH and CDR2 LQKENI. The CDR3 runs to 16 residues. CDR3 nucleotide sequence: TGTGCCAGCTCGCCACCGGGACAGGGTGGCACCGGGGAGCTGTTTTTT. It codes for CASSPPGQGGTGELFF.

The rearrangement links TRBV18 to TRBJ1-6; 8 bases match TRBD1. The germline V gene has CDR1 KGHSH and CDR2 LQKENI. With V trimmed by 3 bases and J by 1 base, 2 bases remained unmatched. The CDR3 has 16 residues. CDR3 DNA sequence: TGTGCCAGCTCACCCCAGGGGGCATCCTATAATTCACCCCTCCACTTT. Translation gives CASSPQGASYNSPLHF.

CDR3: CASRLAGGREQYF. The CDR3 bases are TGTGCCAGCCGACTAGCGGGAGGGCGCGAGCAGTACTTC. The gene calls are TRBV27 and TRBJ2-7; 14 nucleotides agree with TRBD2. CDR1 and CDR2 (germline): MNHEY, SMNVEV (reference sequence). The CDR3 length is 13 residues. Germline trimming cut 8 bases from V and 6 bases from J; bases unmatched to any gene: 3.

This clone has more than one count but fewer than ten. The V and J genes are TRBV5-1 and TRBJ2-3; 9 bases match TRBD1. Per the germline V gene, CDR1 is SGHRS and CDR2 is YFSETQ. This CDR3 contains 15 residues. Unmatched junction bases numbered 3, after V lost 4 bases and J lost 0 bases. CDR3: CASSTGQGSTDTQYF. CDR3 nucleotide sequence: TGCGCCAGCAGCACCGGACAGGGGAGCACAGATACGCAGTATTTT.

This chain links TRBV12-3 or TRBV12-4 with TRBJ2-1, with D perhaps matching TRBD1 (5 bases). The CDR3 sequence is 12 residues long. V shed 0 bases and J shed 9 bases, with 6 bases lying between them. CDR3 protein: CASSLAGPEQFF. CDR3 sequence (DNA): TGTGCCAGCAGTTTAGCGGGGCCTGAGCAGTTCTTC.

This chain uses TRBV3-1 (or the pseudogene TRBV3-2) with TRBJ2-7; no clear D gene. From germline, CDR1 is LGHDT and CDR2 YNNKEL (reference sequence). This CDR3 spans 15 amino acids. Deletions cut 3 bases from V and 5 bases from J, with 17 bases between. The CDR3 DNA reads as TGTGCCAGCAGCCAGCCAACCCGACTGCCCCACGAGCAGTACTTC. This encodes CASSQPTRLPHEQYF.

The gene calls are TRBV4-1 and TRBJ1-3; D perhaps matches TRBD1 (5 bases). The CDR3 has 15 amino acids. V dropped 4 bases and J dropped 1 base, with 11 bases sitting between them. Germline-derived CDR1 and CDR2 are MGHRA and YSYEKL. The CDR3 loop is CASSLQGLSGNTIYF. The CDR3 DNA sequence: TGCGCCAGCAGCCTCCAGGGTCTATCTGGAAACACCATATATTTT.

The chain employs TRBV19 and TRBJ1-6; no reliable D call. V was shortened by 3 bases and J by 8 bases, with 11 bases between the two germline ends. The CDR3 sequence is 14 residues long. The V gene's germline CDR1 is LNHDA and CDR2 SQIVND (reference sequence). The CDR3 bases are TGTGCCAGTAGTATGTGGAGGACGGATTCACCCCTCCACTTT. It codes for CASSMWRTDSPLHF.

In DNA form, the CDR3 reads TGTGCCAGCAGCTTAGGGGGGACAGGGGCCTTCTATGGCTACACCTTC. The encoded protein is CASSLGGTGAFYGYTF. V is TRBV7-8 and J is TRBJ1-2; 10 bases align to TRBD1. Trimming took 1 base from V and 4 from J; bases not matched to a gene: 6. Looked up from germline, CDR1 is SGHVS and CDR2 is FQNEAQ. The CDR3 has 16 residues.

The rearrangement joins TRBV25-1 to TRBJ2-7; maybe TRBD2 (6 bases). Trimming took 3 bases from V and 5 from J, leaving 17 bases between them. Per the germline V gene, CDR1 is MGHDK and CDR2 is SYGVNS. CDR3 length equals 15 residues. The DNA of the CDR3 is TGTGCCAGCAGTGAGTGGCAGGGCGGGGTCGACGAGCAGTACTTC. Its translation is CASSEWQGGVDEQYF.